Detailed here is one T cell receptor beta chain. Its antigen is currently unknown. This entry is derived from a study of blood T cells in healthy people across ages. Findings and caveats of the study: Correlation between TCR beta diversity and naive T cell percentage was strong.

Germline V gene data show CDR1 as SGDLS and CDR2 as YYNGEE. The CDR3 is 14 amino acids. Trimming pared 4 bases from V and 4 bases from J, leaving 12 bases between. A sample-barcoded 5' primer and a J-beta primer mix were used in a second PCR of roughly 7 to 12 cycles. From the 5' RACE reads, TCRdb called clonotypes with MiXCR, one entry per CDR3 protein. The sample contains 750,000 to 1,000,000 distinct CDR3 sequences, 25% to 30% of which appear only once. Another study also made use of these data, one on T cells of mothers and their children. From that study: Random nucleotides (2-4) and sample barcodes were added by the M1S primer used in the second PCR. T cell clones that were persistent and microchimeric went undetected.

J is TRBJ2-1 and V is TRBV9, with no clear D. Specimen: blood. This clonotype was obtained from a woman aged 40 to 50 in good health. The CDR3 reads CASSTRREYNEQFF. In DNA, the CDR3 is TGTGCCAGCAGCACCCGACGCGAGTACAATGAGCAGTTCTTC.